This T cell receptor (beta chain) derives from a study of CDR3 diversity in severe acne. CDR3 size: 16 residues. CDR1 is KGHDR, CDR2 SFDVKD, per germline. J gave up 4 bases and V 2 bases, and 3 bases lay outside the gene matches. TCRdb passed the PCR reads through MiXCR, listing each CDR3 protein once. The sample holds tens of thousands of distinct CDR3 sequences, under 65% seen once. Input material: blood. The chain combines TRBV24-1 with TRBJ2-5; 13 positions match TRBD2. The origin of this receptor is a male donor in good health, without acne. CDR3: CATSDSGLAGRETQYF. CDR3 DNA sequence: TGTGCCACCAGTGATTCGGGACTAGCGGGACGAGAGACCCAGTACTTC.